Here is one T cell receptor beta chain with its context. Per individual sample, total RNA of at least 6 micrograms was extracted. This entry is derived from a study of blood T cells in healthy people across ages. Through a sample-barcoded 5' primer and a J-beta primer mix, a second PCR was run for roughly 6 to 12 cycles. TCRdb analysed the 5' RACE reads with MiXCR anew, one entry per CDR3 protein. The sample lists about 1.8 million distinct CDR3 sequences, around half seen once, with about 2.1% in the top ten. Sequenced: blood. The receptor was isolated from a woman aged 40 to 50 in good health.

The CDR3 bases are TGTGCCAGCAGCTCCAGGGTATGGAAGACTGAAGCTTTCTTT. Protein sequence: CASSSRVWKTEAFF. V and J are TRBV7-2 and TRBJ1-1; possible D gene TRBD1, 5 bases. This CDR3 has 14 amino acids. V was pared by 4 bases and J by 5 bases, with 14 bases between. Germline V gene lookup returns CDR1 SGHTA and CDR2 FQGNSA.